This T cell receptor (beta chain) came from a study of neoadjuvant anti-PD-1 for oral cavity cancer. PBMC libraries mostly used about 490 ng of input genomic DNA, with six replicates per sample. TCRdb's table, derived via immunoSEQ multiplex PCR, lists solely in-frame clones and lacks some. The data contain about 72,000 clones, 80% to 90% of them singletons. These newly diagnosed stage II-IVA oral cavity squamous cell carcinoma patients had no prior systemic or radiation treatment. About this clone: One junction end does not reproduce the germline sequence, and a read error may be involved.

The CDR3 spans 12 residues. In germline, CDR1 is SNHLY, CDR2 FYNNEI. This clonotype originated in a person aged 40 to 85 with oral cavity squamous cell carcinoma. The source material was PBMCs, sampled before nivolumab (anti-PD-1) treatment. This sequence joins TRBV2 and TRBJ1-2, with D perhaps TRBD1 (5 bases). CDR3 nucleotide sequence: TGTGCCAGCCTGGGGGTTGGCTATAGCTACACCTTC. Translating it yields CASLGVGYSYTF.